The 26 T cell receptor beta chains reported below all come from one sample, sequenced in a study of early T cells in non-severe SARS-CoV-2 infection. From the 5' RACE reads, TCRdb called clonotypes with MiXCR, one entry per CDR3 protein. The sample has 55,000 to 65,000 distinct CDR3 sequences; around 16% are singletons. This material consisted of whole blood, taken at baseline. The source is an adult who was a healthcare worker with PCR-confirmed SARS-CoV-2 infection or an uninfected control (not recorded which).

CDR3 in DNA: TGCGCCAGCAGCCAGGCCAGTAAGGAAAAACTGTTTTTT. Residues: CASSQASKEKLFF. This chain connects TRBV4-1 to TRBJ1-4; D call uncertain. This CDR3 contains 13 residues. Germline CDR1 is MGHRA and CDR2 is YSYEKL. V lost 3 bases and J lost 8, with 10 bases in between.

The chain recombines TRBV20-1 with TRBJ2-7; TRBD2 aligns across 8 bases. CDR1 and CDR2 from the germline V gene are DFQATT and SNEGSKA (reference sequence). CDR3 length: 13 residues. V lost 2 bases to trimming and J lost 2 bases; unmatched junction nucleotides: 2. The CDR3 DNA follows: TGCAGTGCTAGAACTAGCGGCACCTACGAGCAGTACTTC. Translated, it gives CSARTSGTYEQYF.

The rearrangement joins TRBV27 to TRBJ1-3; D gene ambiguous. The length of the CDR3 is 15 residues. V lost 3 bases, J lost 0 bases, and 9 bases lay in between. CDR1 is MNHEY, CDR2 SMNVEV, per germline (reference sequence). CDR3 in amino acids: CASSLLLSSGNTIYF. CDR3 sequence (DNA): TGTGCCAGCAGTTTGCTATTGAGCTCTGGAAACACCATATATTTT.

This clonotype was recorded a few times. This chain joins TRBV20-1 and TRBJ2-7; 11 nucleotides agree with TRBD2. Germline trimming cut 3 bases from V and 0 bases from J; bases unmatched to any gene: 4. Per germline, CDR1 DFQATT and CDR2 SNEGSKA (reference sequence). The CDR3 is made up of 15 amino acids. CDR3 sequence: CSASGLAGGSYEQYF. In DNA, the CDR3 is TGCAGTGCTAGTGGGCTAGCGGGGGGCTCCTACGAGCAGTACTTC.

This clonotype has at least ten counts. In nucleotides, the CDR3 is TGTGCCAGCAGTCTGGCCGGGAGCTACGAGCAGTACTTC. Its protein product is CASSLAGSYEQYF. J is TRBJ2-7 and V is TRBV27; D is possibly TRBD2 (6 bases). The germline V gene has CDR1 MNHEY and CDR2 SMNVEV (reference sequence). The CDR3 contains 13 residues. With 5 bases removed from V and 3 bases from J, the gap between germline ends came to 11 bases.

CDR3 protein: CASSTIPGLRNYEQYF. For the CDR3, the DNA is TGTGCCAGCAGCACCATACCGGGACTAAGAAACTACGAGCAGTACTTC. The chain combines TRBV5-6 with TRBJ2-7; TRBD2 aligns across 7 bases. CDR1 and CDR2 from the germline V gene are SGHDT and YYEEEE. V was clipped by 4 bases and J by 3 bases; unmatched bases: 13. This CDR3 region has 16 residues.

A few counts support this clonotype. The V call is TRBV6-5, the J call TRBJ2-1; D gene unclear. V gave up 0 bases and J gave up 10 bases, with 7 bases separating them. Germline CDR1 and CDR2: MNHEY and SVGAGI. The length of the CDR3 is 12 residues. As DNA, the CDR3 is TGTGCCAGCAGTTACTCGGGGAAGGAGCAGTTCTTC. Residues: CASSYSGKEQFF.

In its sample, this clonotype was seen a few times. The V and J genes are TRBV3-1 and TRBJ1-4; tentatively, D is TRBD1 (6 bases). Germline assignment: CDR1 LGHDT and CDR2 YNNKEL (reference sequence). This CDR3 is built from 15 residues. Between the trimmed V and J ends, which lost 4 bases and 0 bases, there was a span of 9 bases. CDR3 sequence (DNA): TGTGCCAGCAGCCGCCGACAGGCAACTAATGAAAAACTGTTTTTT. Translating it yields CASSRRQATNEKLFF.

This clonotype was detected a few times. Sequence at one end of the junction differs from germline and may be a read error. The CDR3 DNA follows: TGTGCCAGCAGCTTGAGGGCCTTC. Its protein is CASSLRAF. The V and J genes are TRBV13 and TRBJ1-2; the D is unclear. Germline V gene sequence: CDR1 PRHDT, CDR2 FYEKMQ (reference sequence). The CDR3 runs to 8 residues. Filled out from reference TRBV13 and TRBJ1-2, the complete variable domain reads AAGVIQSPRHLIKEKRETATLKCYPIPRHDTVYWYQQGPGQDPQFLISFYEKMQSDKGSIPDRFSAQQFSDYHSELNMSSLELGDSALYFCASSLRAFGSGTRLTVV.

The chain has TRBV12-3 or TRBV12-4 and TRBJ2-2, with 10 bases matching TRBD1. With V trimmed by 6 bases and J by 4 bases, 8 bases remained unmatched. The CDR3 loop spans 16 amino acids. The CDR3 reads CASSPRTGGSTGELFF. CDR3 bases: TGTGCCAGCAGCCCTAGGACAGGGGGGAGCACCGGGGAGCTGTTTTTT.

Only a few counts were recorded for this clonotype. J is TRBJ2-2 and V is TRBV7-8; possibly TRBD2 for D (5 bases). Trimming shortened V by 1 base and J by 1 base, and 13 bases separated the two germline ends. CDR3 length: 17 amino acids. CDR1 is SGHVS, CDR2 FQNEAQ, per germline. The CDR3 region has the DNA TGTGCCAGCAGCTTAGGAGGCGGGCTAATGAACACCGGGGAGCTGTTTTTT. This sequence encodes CASSLGGGLMNTGELFF.

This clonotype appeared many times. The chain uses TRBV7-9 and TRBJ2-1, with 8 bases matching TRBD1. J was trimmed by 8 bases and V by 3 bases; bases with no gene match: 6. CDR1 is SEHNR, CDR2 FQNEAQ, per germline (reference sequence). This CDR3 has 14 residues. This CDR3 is CASSFQDRADEQFF. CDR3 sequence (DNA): TGTGCCAGCAGCTTCCAGGACAGGGCGGATGAGCAGTTCTTC. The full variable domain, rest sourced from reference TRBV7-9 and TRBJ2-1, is DTGVSQNPRHKITKRGQNVTFRCDPISEHNRLYWYRQTLGQGPEFLTYFQNEAQLEKSRLLSDRFSAERPKGSFSTLEIQRTEQGDSAMYLCASSFQDRADEQFFGPGTRLTVL.

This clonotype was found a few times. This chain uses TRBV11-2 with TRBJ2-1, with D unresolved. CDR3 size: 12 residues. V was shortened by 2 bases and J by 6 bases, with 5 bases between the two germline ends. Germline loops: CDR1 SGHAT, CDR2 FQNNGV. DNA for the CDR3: TGTGCCAGCAGCTTATACGGCAATGAGCAGTTCTTC. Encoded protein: CASSLYGNEQFF.

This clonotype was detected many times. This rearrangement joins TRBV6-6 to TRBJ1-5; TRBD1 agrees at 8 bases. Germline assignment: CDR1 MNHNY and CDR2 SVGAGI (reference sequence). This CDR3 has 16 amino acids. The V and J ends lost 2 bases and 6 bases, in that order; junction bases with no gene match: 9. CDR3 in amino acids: CASSYPGQGAGQPQHF. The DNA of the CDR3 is TGTGCCAGCAGTTACCCGGGGCAGGGGGCAGGTCAGCCCCAGCATTTT.

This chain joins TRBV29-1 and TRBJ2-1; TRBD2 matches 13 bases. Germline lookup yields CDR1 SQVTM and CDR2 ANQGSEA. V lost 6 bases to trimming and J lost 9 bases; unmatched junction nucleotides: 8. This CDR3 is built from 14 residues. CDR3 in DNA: TGCAGCGTCGCCACTAGCGGGGGGGCGGGTGAGCAGTTCTTC. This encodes CSVATSGGAGEQFF.

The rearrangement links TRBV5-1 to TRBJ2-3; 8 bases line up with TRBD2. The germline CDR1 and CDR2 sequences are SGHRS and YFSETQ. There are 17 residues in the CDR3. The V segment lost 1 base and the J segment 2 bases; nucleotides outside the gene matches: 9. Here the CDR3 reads CASSLFGLAGHTDTQYF. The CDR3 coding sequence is TGCGCCAGCAGCTTGTTTGGGCTAGCGGGCCACACAGATACGCAGTATTTT.

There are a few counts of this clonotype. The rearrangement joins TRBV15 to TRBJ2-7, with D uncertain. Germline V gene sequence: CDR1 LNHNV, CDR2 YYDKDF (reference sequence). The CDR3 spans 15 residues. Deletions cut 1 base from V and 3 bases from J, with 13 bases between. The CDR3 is CATSRVASTNYEQYF. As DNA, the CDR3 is TGTGCCACCAGCAGAGTAGCTAGTACTAACTACGAGCAGTACTTC.

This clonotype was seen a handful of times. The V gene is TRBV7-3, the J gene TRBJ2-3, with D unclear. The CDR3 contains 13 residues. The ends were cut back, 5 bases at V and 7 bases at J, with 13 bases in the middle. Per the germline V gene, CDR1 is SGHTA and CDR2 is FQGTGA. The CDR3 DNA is TGTGCCAGCAGCCCAACCTTAGACAATACGCAGTATTTT. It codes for CASSPTLDNTQYF.

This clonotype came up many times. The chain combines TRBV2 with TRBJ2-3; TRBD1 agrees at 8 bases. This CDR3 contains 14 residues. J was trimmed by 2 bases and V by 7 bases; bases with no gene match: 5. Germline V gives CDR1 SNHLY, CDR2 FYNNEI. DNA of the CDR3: TGTGCCAGCACCCCAGGGGGCTACACAGATACGCAGTATTTT. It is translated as CASTPGGYTDTQYF. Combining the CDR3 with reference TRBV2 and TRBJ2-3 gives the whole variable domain EPEVTQTPSHQVTQMGQEVILRCVPISNHLYFYWYRQILGQKVEFLVSFYNNEISEKSEIFDDQFSVERPDGSNFTLKIRSTKLEDSAMYFCASTPGGYTDTQYFGPGTRLTVL.

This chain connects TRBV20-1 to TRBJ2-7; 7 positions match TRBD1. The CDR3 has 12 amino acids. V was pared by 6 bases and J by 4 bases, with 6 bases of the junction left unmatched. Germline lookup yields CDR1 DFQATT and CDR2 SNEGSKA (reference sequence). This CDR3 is CSARGQSYEQYF. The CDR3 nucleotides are TGCAGTGCCCGGGGACAGTCATACGAGCAGTACTTC.

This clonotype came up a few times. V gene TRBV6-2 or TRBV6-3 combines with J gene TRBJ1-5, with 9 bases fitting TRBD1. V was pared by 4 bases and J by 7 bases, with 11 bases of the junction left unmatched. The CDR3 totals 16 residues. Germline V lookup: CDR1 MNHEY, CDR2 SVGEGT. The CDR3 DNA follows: TGTGCCAGCAGTTTAGGGGGACAGGGTGTGGGGCAGCCCCAGCATTTT. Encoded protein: CASSLGGQGVGQPQHF.

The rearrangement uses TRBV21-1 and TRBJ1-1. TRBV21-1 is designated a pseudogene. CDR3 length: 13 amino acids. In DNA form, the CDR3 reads TGTGCCAGCAGTAAAAGGGAGCACCGCCGGGCTTTCTTT. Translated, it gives CASSKREHRRAFF.

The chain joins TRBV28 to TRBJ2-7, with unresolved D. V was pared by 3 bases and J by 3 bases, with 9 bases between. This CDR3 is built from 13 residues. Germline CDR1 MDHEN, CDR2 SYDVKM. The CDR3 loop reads CASSFYVSYEQYF. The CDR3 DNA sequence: TGTGCCAGCAGTTTTTACGTCAGCTACGAGCAGTACTTC.

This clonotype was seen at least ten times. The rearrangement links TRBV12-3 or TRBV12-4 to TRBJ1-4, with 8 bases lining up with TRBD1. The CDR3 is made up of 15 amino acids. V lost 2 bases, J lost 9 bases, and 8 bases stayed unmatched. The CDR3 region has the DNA TGTGCCAGCAGTTTATCCTGGACAGGGAATCAAAAACTGTTTTTT. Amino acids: CASSLSWTGNQKLFF.

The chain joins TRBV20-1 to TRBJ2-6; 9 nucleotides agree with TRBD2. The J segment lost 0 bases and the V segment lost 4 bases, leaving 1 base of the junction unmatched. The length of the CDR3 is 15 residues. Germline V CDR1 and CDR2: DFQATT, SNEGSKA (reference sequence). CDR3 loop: CSATAGGSGANVLTF. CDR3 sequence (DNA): TGCAGTGCTACAGCGGGGGGCTCTGGGGCCAACGTCCTGACTTTC.

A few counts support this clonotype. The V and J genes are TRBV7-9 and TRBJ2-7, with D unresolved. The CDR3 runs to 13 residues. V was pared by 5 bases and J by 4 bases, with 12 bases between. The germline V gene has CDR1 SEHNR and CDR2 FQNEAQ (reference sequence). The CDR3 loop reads CASSAPGPYEQYF. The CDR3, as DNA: TGTGCCAGCAGCGCCCCCGGACCTTACGAGCAGTACTTC.